Below are 7 T cell receptor beta chains sequenced from a single sample in a study of identical twins. Each CDR3 protein gets one entry after TCRdb re-called the 5' RACE reads with MiXCR. This repertoire shows about 470,000 distinct CDR3 sequences, approximately 24% found once; its top ten account for 2.5% to 3.5%. This sample was also put to use in a study of T cells expressing NK-cell markers.

Sequenced sample: CD4+ T cells sorted from blood. The receptor set was obtained from a young woman in good health.

This clonotype showed up just a few times. The chain couples TRBV5-1 to TRBJ2-5; no definite D call. V shed 0 bases and J shed 4 bases, with 7 bases lying between them. Germline V gives CDR1 SGHRS, CDR2 YFSETQ. The CDR3 has 13 amino acids. CDR3: CASSLVIGETQYF. CDR3 sequence (DNA): TGCGCCAGCAGCTTGGTTATCGGAGAGACCCAGTACTTC. Combining the CDR3 with reference TRBV5-1 and TRBJ2-5 gives the whole variable domain KAGVTQTPRYLIKTRGQQVTLSCSPISGHRSVSWYQQTPGQGLQFLFEYFSETQRNKGNFPGRFSGRQFSNSRSEMNVSTLELGDSALYLCASSLVIGETQYFGPGTRLLVL.

This clonotype was counted a few times. V and J are TRBV20-1 and TRBJ2-7; TRBD1 aligns across 7 bases. CDR1 and CDR2 (germline): DFQATT, SNEGSKA (reference sequence). The CDR3 runs to 16 residues. Trimming took 1 base from V and 7 from J; bases not matched to a gene: 16. The DNA for the CDR3 is TGCAGTGCTAGAGCAATTAGAATGGAACAGGGGTGGGAGCAGTACTTC. Amino acids: CSARAIRMEQGWEQYF.

This clonotype has only a few counts. This chain uses TRBV2 with TRBJ2-7, with D possibly called TRBD1 or TRBD2 (5 bases each). In germline, CDR1 is SNHLY, CDR2 FYNNEI. This CDR3 is 14 amino acids long. Trimming stripped 6 bases from V and 0 bases from J, with 12 bases between. Here the CDR3 DNA reads TGTGCCAGCAGGGGGACCTCAAACTCCTACGAGCAGTACTTC. Its protein product is CASRGTSNSYEQYF.

The chain is built from TRBV29-1 and TRBJ1-1, with D possibly being TRBD1 (5 bases). The length of the CDR3 is 13 residues. Germline values: CDR1 SQVTM, CDR2 ANQGSEA. V gave up 4 bases and J gave up 0 bases, with 9 bases separating them. Here the CDR3 DNA reads TGCAGCGTTGCTGGACACTTGAACACTGAAGCTTTCTTT. It encodes CSVAGHLNTEAFF.

This clonotype turned up a few times. The rearrangement joins TRBV12-3 or TRBV12-4 to TRBJ1-4; TRBD1 aligns across 10 bases. The CDR3 sequence is 16 residues long. With 5 bases clipped from V and 7 bases from J, the junction kept 10 bases outside the gene matches. The CDR3 DNA reads as TGTGCCAGCAGTCCGGGACAGGGGATAGGTTTTGAAAAACTGTTTTTT. The encoded protein is CASSPGQGIGFEKLFF.

This clonotype was observed a few times. The CDR3 reads CASSSPTSPTGEQYF. CDR3 DNA: TGTGCCAGCAGCTCACCGACTAGCCCGACGGGAGAGCAGTACTTC. The chain joins TRBV7-2 to TRBJ2-7, with 7 bases aligning to TRBD2. CDR1 is SGHTA and CDR2 is FQGNSA in the germline V gene. With V trimmed by 4 bases and J by 7 bases, 13 bases remained unmatched. CDR3 length equals 15 residues.

The chain is built from TRBV10-3 and TRBJ2-5; 11 nucleotides align to TRBD2. Per the germline V gene, CDR1 is ENHRY and CDR2 is SYGVKD. The V segment lost 4 bases and the J segment 3 bases; nucleotides outside the gene matches: 1. The CDR3 length is 14 residues. The CDR3 DNA sequence: TGTGCCATCAGTGGACTAGCGGGGAAAGAGACCCAGTACTTC. It is translated as CAISGLAGKETQYF.